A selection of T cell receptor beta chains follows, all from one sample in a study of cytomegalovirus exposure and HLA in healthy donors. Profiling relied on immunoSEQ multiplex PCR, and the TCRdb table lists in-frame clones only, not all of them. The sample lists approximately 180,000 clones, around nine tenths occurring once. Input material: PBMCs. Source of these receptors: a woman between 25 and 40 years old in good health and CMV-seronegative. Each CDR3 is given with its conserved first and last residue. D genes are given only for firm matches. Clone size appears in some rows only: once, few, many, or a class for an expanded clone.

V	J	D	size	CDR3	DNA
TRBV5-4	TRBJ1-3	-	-	CASSFSGGNTIYF	TGTGCCAGCAGCTTTAGTGGTGGAAACACCATATATTTT
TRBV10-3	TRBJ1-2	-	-	CAISEIGGAGYTF	TGTGCCATCAGTGAGATCGGAGGGGCGGGCTACACCTTC
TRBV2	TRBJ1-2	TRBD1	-	CASVGRDRNYGYTF	TGTGCCAGCGTAGGCCGGGACAGAAACTATGGCTACACCTTC
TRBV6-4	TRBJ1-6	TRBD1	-	CASRQTGQGVNSPLHF	TGTGCCAGCAGACAAACCGGACAGGGGGTGAATTCACCCCTCCACTTT
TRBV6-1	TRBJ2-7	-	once	CASTPDRYEQYF	TGTGCCAGCACTCCAGACAGATACGAGCAGTACTTC
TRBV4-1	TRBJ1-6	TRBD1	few	CASSRTDREGSSPLHF	TGCGCCAGCAGCCGGACGGACAGGGAGGGAAGCTCACCCCTCCACTTT
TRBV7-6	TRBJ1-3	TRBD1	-	CASSQRPGQVLDTIYF	TGTGCCAGCAGCCAAAGACCCGGACAGGTTTTGGACACCATATATTTT
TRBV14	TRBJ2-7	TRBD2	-	CASSLRPLLAGGTPGGEQYF	TGTGCCAGCAGCCTCCGCCCTCTACTAGCGGGGGGGACTCCAGGAGGCGAGCAGTACTTC
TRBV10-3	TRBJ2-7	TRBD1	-	CAIRAGTDSYEQYF	TGTGCCATCAGAGCCGGGACAGACTCCTACGAGCAGTACTTC
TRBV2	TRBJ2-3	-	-	CASSEGWGYTDTQYF	TGTGCCAGCAGTGAAGGCTGGGGCTACACAGATACGCAGTATTTT
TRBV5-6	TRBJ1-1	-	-	CALGNRRNTEAFF	TGTGCCCTAGGGAACAGGAGGAACACTGAAGCTTTCTTT
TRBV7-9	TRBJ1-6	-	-	CASSSLHLGGNSPLHF	TGTGCCAGCAGCTCTCTACACCTCGGCGGTAATTCACCCCTCCACTTT
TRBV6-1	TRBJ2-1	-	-	CASKRSQDNEQFF	TGTGCCAGCAAGAGGAGTCAAGACAATGAGCAGTTCTTC
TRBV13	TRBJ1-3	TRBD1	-	CASSLNRGKGNTIYF	TGTGCCAGCAGCTTAAACAGGGGAAAGGGAAACACCATATATTTT
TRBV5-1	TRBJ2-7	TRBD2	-	CASSLVGGGSYEQYF	TGCGCCAGCAGCTTGGTGGGCGGGGGCTCCTACGAGCAGTACTTC
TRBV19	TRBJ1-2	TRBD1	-	CASTTGANYGYTF	TGTGCCAGCACGACAGGGGCTAACTATGGCTACACCTTC
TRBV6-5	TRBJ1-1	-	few	CASSYSSETEAFF	TGTGCCAGCAGTTACTCGAGTGAAACTGAAGCTTTCTTT
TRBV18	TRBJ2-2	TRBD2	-	CASSRTSGGPNTGELFF	TGTGCCAGCTCACGGACTAGCGGGGGACCAAACACCGGGGAGCTGTTTTTT
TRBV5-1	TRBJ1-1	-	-	CASSLSRNTEAFF	TGCGCCAGCAGCTTGTCTAGGAACACTGAAGCTTTCTTT
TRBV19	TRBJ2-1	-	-	CASSDSYNEQFF	TGTGCCAGTAGCGACAGCTACAATGAGCAGTTCTTC